The 32 T cell receptor beta chains below were found in one sample sequenced in a study of blood T cell repertoires in COVID-19. TCRdb's copy holds only in-frame clones and misses some; the assay was immunoSEQ multiplex PCR. The profile shows roughly 70,000 clones, roughly 90% of them singletons. Sample: peripheral blood. The receptors derive from a man aged 65 to 79 with acute or convalescent COVID-19.

The chain couples TRBV11-3 to TRBJ2-2, with D perhaps matching TRBD2 (6 bases). Germline CDR1 is SGHNT and CDR2 is YENEEA. V was cut by 8 bases and J by 5 bases, with 12 bases left in between. There are 13 residues in the CDR3. DNA for the CDR3: TGTGCCAGCGGGGGGTCTAGGACCGGGGAGCTGTTTTTT. This encodes CASGGSRTGELFF.

The chain combines TRBV29-1 with TRBJ2-7; a weak D match, TRBD1 (6 bases). Germline CDR1 SQVTM, CDR2 ANQGSEA. V lost 7 bases and J lost 4, with 14 bases in between. The CDR3 has 12 residues. DNA of the CDR3: TGCAGCGGGACAGAAACCGGGTACGAGCAGTACTTC. This encodes CSGTETGYEQYF.

The gene calls are TRBV19 and TRBJ1-1; D may be TRBD1 (6 bases). The germline gives CDR1 LNHDA, CDR2 SQIVND (reference sequence). The CDR3 has 18 amino acids. The V gene lost 7 bases and the J gene lost 0 bases, with 24 bases spanning the gap. CDR3 DNA sequence: TGTGCCAGTAACACAGGACAATACGCCCAGGGGTTGAACACTGAAGCTTTCTTT. Its translation is CASNTGQYAQGLNTEAFF.

The rearrangement links TRBV19 to TRBJ1-2, with TRBD1 matching 9 bases. Germline CDR1 and CDR2: LNHDA and SQIVND (reference sequence). There are 15 residues in the CDR3. The J segment lost 4 bases and the V segment lost 3 bases, leaving 6 bases of the junction unmatched. CDR3 residues: CASSMWDRDFYGYTF. The CDR3 DNA is TGTGCCAGTAGTATGTGGGACAGGGATTTCTATGGCTACACCTTC.

This clone appeared once. This chain links TRBV27 with TRBJ1-1; 8 bases fit TRBD1. The CDR3 covers 14 residues. Germline V gives CDR1 MNHEY, CDR2 SMNVEV (reference sequence). Trimming at V came to 0 bases and at J to 6 bases, leaving 3 bases not matched to a gene. This CDR3 reads CASSLSGTGPEAFF. The CDR3 nucleotides read TGTGCCAGCAGTTTATCTGGGACAGGCCCTGAAGCTTTCTTT.

In this sample, this clone turned up a few times. The chain carries TRBV18 and TRBJ1-2; D might be TRBD1 (5 bases). Germline CDR1 and CDR2: KGHSH and LQKENI. The CDR3 covers 13 residues. V lost 0 bases to trimming and J lost 6 bases, with 8 bases between them. This chain's CDR3 is CASSPPGRDGYTF. The CDR3 DNA reads TGTGCCAGCTCACCACCGGGCAGGGATGGCTACACCTTC.

The chain links TRBV5-6 to TRBJ2-1; TRBD2 aligns across 7 bases. Trimming cost V 0 bases and J 3 bases; bases outside gene matches: 6. The CDR3 contains 16 residues. Per the germline V gene, CDR1 is SGHDT and CDR2 is YYEEEE. The CDR3, as DNA: TGTGCCAGCAGCTTGGCCGGCGGGGGTAGCTACAATGAGCAGTTCTTC. It encodes CASSLAGGGSYNEQFF.

This chain connects TRBV19 to TRBJ1-2; 8 bases are shared with TRBD1. V was clipped by 7 bases and J by 3 bases; unmatched bases: 7. This CDR3 is built from 14 residues. The V gene's germline CDR1 is LNHDA and CDR2 SQIVND (reference sequence). Here the CDR3 reads CASTIRGLDYGYTF. Here the CDR3 DNA reads TGTGCCAGTACCATCAGGGGGCTGGACTATGGCTACACCTTC.

V and J are TRBV29-1 and TRBJ1-2; D gene uncertain. V lost 6 bases to trimming and J lost 8 bases, with 16 bases between them. CDR1 is SQVTM and CDR2 is ANQGSEA in the germline V gene. This CDR3 has 12 amino acids. DNA for the CDR3: TGCAGCGTAGCGAGTGCGGGAGAGGGCTACACCTTC. Translation: CSVASAGEGYTF.

This chain links TRBV19 with TRBJ2-1, with a tentative D call TRBD1 (6 bases). This CDR3 comprises 13 residues. Germline CDR1 LNHDA, CDR2 SQIVND (reference sequence). Trimming pared 4 bases from V and 6 bases from J, leaving 10 bases between. CDR3 nucleotide sequence: TGTGCCAGTAGTAAGGACAGTTTCAATGAGCAGTTCTTC. Encoded protein: CASSKDSFNEQFF.

The chain uses TRBV10-3 and TRBJ2-7; TRBD1 agrees at 9 bases. Germline V gene data show CDR1 as ENHRY and CDR2 as SYGVKD. The CDR3 spans 15 residues. V lost 2 bases and J lost 5; bases outside the gene matches: 7. The CDR3 loop reads CAISEPGTGSHEQYF. In DNA, the CDR3 is TGTGCCATCAGTGAGCCCGGGACAGGGTCCCACGAGCAGTACTTC.

The V gene is TRBV28, the J gene TRBJ1-6, with 8 bases matching TRBD1. Germline lookup yields CDR1 MDHEN and CDR2 SYDVKM. This CDR3 has 14 amino acids. The trim removed 6 bases at V and 10 bases at J, leaving 8 bases unmatched. CDR3 loop: CASSPGQGHSPLHF. The CDR3, as DNA: TGTGCCAGCAGCCCAGGACAGGGCCACTCACCCCTCCACTTT.

The chain couples TRBV7-2 to TRBJ2-7; tentatively, D is TRBD2 (6 bases). CDR3 size: 13 residues. Germline CDR1 reads SGHTA; CDR2 reads FQGNSA. V gave up 7 bases and J gave up 6 bases, with 16 bases separating them. CDR3 sequence reads: CASKRARDGEQYF. CDR3 in DNA: TGTGCCAGCAAGCGGGCCAGGGATGGCGAGCAGTACTTC.

The rearrangement uses TRBV5-5 and TRBJ2-7; 8 bases fit TRBD1. Trimming cost V 3 bases and J 2 bases; bases outside gene matches: 4. The germline V gene has CDR1 SGHKS and CDR2 YYEKEE (reference sequence). This CDR3 is built from 14 residues. The CDR3 loop reads CASSSGTGTYEQYF. The CDR3 DNA reads TGTGCCAGCAGCTCCGGGACAGGAACCTACGAGCAGTACTTC.

The V call is TRBV4-1, the J call TRBJ1-6; 12 bases line up with TRBD1. Germline V gene sequence: CDR1 MGHRA, CDR2 YSYEKL. This CDR3 has 16 amino acids. V was pared by 4 bases and J by 9 bases, with 7 bases of the junction left unmatched. The DNA of the CDR3 is TGCGCCAGCAGCCGAGTCCGGGACAGGGGGCTTTCACCCCTCCACTTT. Translated, it gives CASSRVRDRGLSPLHF.

The J gene is TRBJ1-2, the V gene TRBV18; no firm D call. This CDR3 contains 15 residues. The V and J ends lost 3 bases and 3 bases respectively, with 14 bases between them. Germline CDR1 KGHSH, CDR2 LQKENI. The CDR3 reads CASSPVGRPDYGYTF. The CDR3 DNA reads as TGTGCCAGCTCACCCGTAGGCAGGCCAGACTATGGCTACACCTTC.

The chain joins TRBV7-9 to TRBJ2-7; a weak D match, TRBD1 (6 bases). This CDR3 comprises 16 residues. The V gene's germline CDR1 is SEHNR and CDR2 FQNEAQ (reference sequence). V lost 7 bases, J lost 0 bases, and 19 bases lay in between. The CDR3 sequence is CASTLSYGTYSYEQYF. Written as DNA, the CDR3 is TGTGCCAGCACCCTCAGCTACGGGACATACTCCTACGAGCAGTACTTC.

This clone was detected a few times. The gene calls are TRBV6-5 and TRBJ2-1; 10 bases agree with TRBD2. The CDR3 is made up of 16 amino acids. Germline lookup yields CDR1 MNHEY and CDR2 SVGAGI. The J segment lost 6 bases and the V segment lost 0 bases, leaving 5 bases of the junction unmatched. The DNA of the CDR3 is TGTGCCAGCAGTTACTCGCAGCGGGGGGGCAGCAATGAGCAGTTCTTC. Protein: CASSYSQRGGSNEQFF.

The CDR3 protein is CASSRVQTGGLDRELFF. Here the CDR3 DNA reads TGTGCCAGCAGCCGCGTCCAGACAGGGGGCTTAGACAGGGAGCTGTTTTTT. The chain links TRBV7-9 to TRBJ2-2; 10 bases fit TRBD1. Trimming removed 5 bases from V and 9 bases from J; junction bases left unmatched: 15. The germline V gene has CDR1 SEHNR and CDR2 FQNEAQ (reference sequence). This CDR3 spans 17 amino acids.

The chain recombines TRBV5-4 with TRBJ2-5; perhaps TRBD1 as D (5 bases). The CDR3 consists of 15 residues. Looked up from germline, CDR1 is SGHNT and CDR2 is YYREEE (reference sequence). Trimming removed 4 bases from V and 1 base from J, with 14 bases in between. The CDR3 region has the DNA TGTGCCAGCAGCAGTGCGAAGGGGCTCCAAGAGACCCAGTACTTC. It encodes CASSSAKGLQETQYF.

The rearrangement joins TRBV11-2 to TRBJ2-7; D is possibly TRBD1 (5 bases). V lost 2 bases and J 5 bases, leaving 7 bases between the germline ends. This CDR3 region has 12 residues. Germline lookup yields CDR1 SGHAT and CDR2 FQNNGV. CDR3 sequence reads: CASSLQGNEQYF. For the CDR3, the DNA is TGTGCCAGCAGCTTACAGGGTAACGAGCAGTACTTC.

The genes are TRBV29-1 and TRBJ2-7; TRBD1 might be the D (5 bases). The CDR3 consists of 13 residues. Germline V gene sequence: CDR1 SQVTM, CDR2 ANQGSEA. The V and J ends lost 2 bases and 5 bases respectively, with 13 bases between them. CDR3 in amino acids: CSVERQGSNEQYF. In DNA form, the CDR3 reads TGCAGCGTTGAACGGCAGGGATCCAACGAGCAGTACTTC.

The chain employs TRBV9 and TRBJ1-2, with 9 bases matching TRBD1. The CDR3 has 14 amino acids. Looked up from germline, CDR1 is SGDLS and CDR2 is YYNGEE. Trimming removed 3 bases from V and 8 bases from J; junction bases left unmatched: 8. Written as DNA, the CDR3 is TGTGCCAGCAGCGCCTCGACAGGGGGTGGAGGCTACACCTTC. Residues: CASSASTGGGGYTF.

The gene calls are TRBV4-3 and TRBJ1-4; D not certain. Between the trimmed V and J ends, which lost 1 base and 7 bases, there was a span of 16 bases. Germline CDR1 LGHNA, CDR2 YSLEER. The length of the CDR3 is 16 residues. CDR3 region: CASSQGFGPGGEKLFF. Here the CDR3 DNA reads TGCGCCAGCAGCCAAGGTTTCGGGCCAGGAGGTGAAAAACTGTTTTTT.

For the CDR3, the DNA is TGTGCCACCTGGACAGTAGACTATGGCTACACCTTC. Translating it yields CATWTVDYGYTF. The gene calls are TRBV6-5 and TRBJ1-2, with D possibly TRBD1 on 6 matching bases. Trimming left V 10 bases short and J 3 bases short, with 12 bases between. In germline, CDR1 is MNHEY, CDR2 SVGAGI. The length of the CDR3 is 12 residues.

The chain couples TRBV7-9 to TRBJ2-7; perhaps TRBD1 as D (5 bases). CDR1 and CDR2 from the germline V gene are SEHNR and FQNEAQ (reference sequence). Trimming stripped 5 bases from V and 7 bases from J, with 12 bases between. There are 12 residues in the CDR3. The CDR3 is CASSRTPGEQYF. CDR3 DNA: TGTGCCAGCAGCCGGACACCAGGGGAGCAGTACTTC.

This chain connects TRBV27 to TRBJ1-6, with a possible D match to TRBD1 (6 bases). This CDR3 region has 11 residues. Germline V gene sequence: CDR1 MNHEY, CDR2 SMNVEV (reference sequence). V was pared by 3 bases and J by 14 bases, with 8 bases between. The chain's CDR3 is CASSFGQSLHF. DNA of the CDR3: TGTGCCAGCAGTTTCGGACAGTCCCTCCACTTT.

The genes are TRBV4-2 and TRBJ2-7; TRBD2 matches 7 bases. The germline V gene encodes CDR1 LGHNA and CDR2 YNFKEQ. J was trimmed by 2 bases and V by 4 bases; bases with no gene match: 8. The CDR3 covers 15 residues. CDR3 residues: CASSLERAGAYEQYF. In DNA, the CDR3 is TGTGCCAGCAGCCTCGAGCGGGCGGGGGCCTACGAGCAGTACTTC.

The chain links TRBV4-3 to TRBJ2-7, with 7 bases aligning to TRBD1. CDR1 is LGHNA and CDR2 is YSLEER in the germline V gene. V lost 4 bases to trimming and J lost 4 bases; unmatched junction nucleotides: 4. This CDR3 spans 13 amino acids. CDR3 sequence reads: CASSRGTAYEQYF. CDR3 coding DNA: TGCGCCAGCAGCCGGGGGACAGCTTACGAGCAGTACTTC.

CDR3 in amino acids: CASSLLASETQYF. The CDR3 coding sequence is TGTGCCAGCAGCTTACTCGCGTCGGAGACCCAGTACTTC. The chain has TRBV12-3 or TRBV12-4 and TRBJ2-5; D is ambiguous. The ends were cut back, 6 bases at V and 5 bases at J, with 13 bases in the middle. The CDR3 is 13 amino acids.

This clone came up once. The rearrangement joins TRBV5-6 to TRBJ1-1; D is ambiguous. The CDR3 loop spans 13 amino acids. Per the germline V gene, CDR1 is SGHDT and CDR2 is YYEEEE. Trimming left V 0 bases short and J 1 base short, with 4 bases between. CDR3 sequence (DNA): TGTGCCAGCAGCTTGGCAGGGAACACTGAAGCTTTCTTT. It translates to CASSLAGNTEAFF.

This clone was counted between two and nine times. The chain employs TRBV18 and TRBJ1-1, with 8 bases aligning to TRBD1. V shed 4 bases and J 5 bases; nucleotides not matched to a gene: 6. Germline CDR1 KGHSH, CDR2 LQKENI. The CDR3 has 14 residues. The DNA of the CDR3 is TGTGCCAGCTCACAACAGGGGGTAAGGACTGAAGCTTTCTTT. Translation: CASSQQGVRTEAFF.